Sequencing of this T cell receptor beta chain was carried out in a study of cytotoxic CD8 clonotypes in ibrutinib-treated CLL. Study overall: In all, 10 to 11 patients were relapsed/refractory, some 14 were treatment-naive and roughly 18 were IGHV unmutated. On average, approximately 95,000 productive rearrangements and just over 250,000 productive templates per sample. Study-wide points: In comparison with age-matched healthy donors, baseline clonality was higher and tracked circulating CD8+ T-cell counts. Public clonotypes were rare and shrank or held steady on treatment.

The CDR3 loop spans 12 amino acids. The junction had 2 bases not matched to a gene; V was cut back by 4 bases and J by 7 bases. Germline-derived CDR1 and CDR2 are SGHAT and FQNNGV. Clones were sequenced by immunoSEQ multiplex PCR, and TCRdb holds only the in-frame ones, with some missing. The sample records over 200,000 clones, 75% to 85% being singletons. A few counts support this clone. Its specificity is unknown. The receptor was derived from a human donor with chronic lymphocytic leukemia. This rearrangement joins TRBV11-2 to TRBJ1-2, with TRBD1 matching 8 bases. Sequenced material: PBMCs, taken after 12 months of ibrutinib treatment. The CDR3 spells CASSSGTGGYTF. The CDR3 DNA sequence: TGTGCCAGCAGCTCAGGGACAGGTGGCTACACCTTC.